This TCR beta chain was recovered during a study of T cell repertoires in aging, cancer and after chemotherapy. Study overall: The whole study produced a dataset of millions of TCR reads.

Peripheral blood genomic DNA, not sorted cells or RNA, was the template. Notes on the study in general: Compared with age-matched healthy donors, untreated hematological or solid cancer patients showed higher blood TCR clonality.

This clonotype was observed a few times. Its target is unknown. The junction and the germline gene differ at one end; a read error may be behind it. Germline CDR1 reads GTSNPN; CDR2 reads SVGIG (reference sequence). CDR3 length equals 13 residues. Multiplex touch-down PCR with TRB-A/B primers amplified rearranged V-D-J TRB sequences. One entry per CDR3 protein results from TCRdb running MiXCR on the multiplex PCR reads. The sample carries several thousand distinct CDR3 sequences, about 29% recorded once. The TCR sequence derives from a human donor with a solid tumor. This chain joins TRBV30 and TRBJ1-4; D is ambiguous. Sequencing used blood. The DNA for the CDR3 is TGTGCGGGGTCCCGAAGTATCGGAGAAAAGCTGTTTTTT. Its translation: CAGSRSIGEKLFF.